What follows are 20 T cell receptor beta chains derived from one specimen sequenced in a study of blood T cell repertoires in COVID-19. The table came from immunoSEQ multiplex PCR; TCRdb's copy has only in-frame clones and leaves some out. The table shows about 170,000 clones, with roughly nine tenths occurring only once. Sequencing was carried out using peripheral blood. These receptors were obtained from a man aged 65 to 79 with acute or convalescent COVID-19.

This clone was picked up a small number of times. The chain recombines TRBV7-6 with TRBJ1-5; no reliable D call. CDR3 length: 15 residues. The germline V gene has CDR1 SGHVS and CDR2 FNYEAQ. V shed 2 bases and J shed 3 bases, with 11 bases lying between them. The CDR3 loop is CASSLMPELNQPQHF. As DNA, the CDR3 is TGTGCCAGCAGCTTAATGCCCGAACTCAATCAGCCCCAGCATTTT.

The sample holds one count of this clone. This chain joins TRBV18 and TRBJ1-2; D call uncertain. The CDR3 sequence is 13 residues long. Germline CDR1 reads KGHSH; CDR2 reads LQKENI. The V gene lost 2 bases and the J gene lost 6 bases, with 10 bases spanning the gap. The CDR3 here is CASSPYGFDGYTF. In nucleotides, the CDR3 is TGTGCCAGCTCACCATACGGGTTCGATGGCTACACCTTC.

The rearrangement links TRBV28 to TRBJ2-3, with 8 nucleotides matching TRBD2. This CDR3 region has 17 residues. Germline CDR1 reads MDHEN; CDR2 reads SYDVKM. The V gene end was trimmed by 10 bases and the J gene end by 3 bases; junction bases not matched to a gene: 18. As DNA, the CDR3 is TGTGCCATCAATGAATTGGCGGGAGGAGGCTCAACAGATACGCAGTATTTT. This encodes CAINELAGGGSTDTQYF.

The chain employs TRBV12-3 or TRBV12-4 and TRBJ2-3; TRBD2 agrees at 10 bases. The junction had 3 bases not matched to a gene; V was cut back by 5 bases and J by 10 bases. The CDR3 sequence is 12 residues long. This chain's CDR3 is CASSTSGVSQYF. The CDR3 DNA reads TGTGCCAGCAGTACTAGCGGGGTTTCGCAGTATTTT.

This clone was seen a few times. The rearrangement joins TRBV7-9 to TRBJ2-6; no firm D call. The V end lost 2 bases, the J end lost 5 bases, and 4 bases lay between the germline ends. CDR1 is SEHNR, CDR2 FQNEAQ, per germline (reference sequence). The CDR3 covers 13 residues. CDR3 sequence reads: CASSLYRANVLTF. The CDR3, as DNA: TGTGCCAGCAGCTTATATAGGGCCAACGTCCTGACTTTC.

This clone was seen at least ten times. In DNA, the CDR3 is TGTGCCAGCAGTCAGTCGGAGGGGCGGAATTCGGGTGGCTACACCTTC. Its protein is CASSQSEGRNSGGYTF. The chain is built from TRBV3-1 (or the pseudogene TRBV3-2) and TRBJ1-2, with a tentative D call TRBD1 (5 bases). CDR1 is LGHDT and CDR2 is YNNKEL in the germline V gene (reference sequence). The CDR3 totals 16 residues. Trimming stripped 6 bases from V and 7 bases from J, with 24 bases between.

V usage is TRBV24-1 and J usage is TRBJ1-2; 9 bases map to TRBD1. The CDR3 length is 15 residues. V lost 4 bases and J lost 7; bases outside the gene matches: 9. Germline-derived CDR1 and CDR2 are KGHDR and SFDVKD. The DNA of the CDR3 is TGTGCCACCAGTGACCCAGGGACAGGGAGGATTGGCTACACCTTC. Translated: CATSDPGTGRIGYTF.

The CDR3 DNA reads as TGTGCCAGCAGCTTAGGGGCTAGCGGCTCCTACGAGCAGTACTTC. Amino acids: CASSLGASGSYEQYF. The rearrangement links TRBV11-2 to TRBJ2-7; the match to TRBD2 covers 7 bases. Per germline, CDR1 SGHAT and CDR2 FQNNGV. After removal of 1 base from V and 0 bases from J, the junction contained 3 bases not matched to a gene. The CDR3 spans 15 residues. Supplemented by reference TRBV11-2 and TRBJ2-7, the full variable domain reads EAGVAQSPRYKIIEKRQSVAFWCNPISGHATLYWYQQILGQGPKLLIQFQNNGVVDDSQLPKDRFSAERLKGVDSTLKIQPAKLEDSAVYLCASSLGASGSYEQYFGPGTRLTVT.

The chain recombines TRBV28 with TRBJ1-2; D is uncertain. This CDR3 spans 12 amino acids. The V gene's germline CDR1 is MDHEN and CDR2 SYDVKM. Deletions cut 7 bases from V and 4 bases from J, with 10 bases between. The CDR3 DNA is TGTGCCAGCAAAAGAGACACCTATGGCTACACCTTC. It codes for CASKRDTYGYTF.

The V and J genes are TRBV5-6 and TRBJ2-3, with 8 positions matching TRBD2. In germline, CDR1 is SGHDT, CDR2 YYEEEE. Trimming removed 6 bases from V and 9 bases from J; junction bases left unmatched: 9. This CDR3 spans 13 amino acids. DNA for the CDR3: TGTGCCAGCACCAGCGGGGGAGGAGTAACGCAGTATTTT. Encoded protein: CASTSGGGVTQYF.

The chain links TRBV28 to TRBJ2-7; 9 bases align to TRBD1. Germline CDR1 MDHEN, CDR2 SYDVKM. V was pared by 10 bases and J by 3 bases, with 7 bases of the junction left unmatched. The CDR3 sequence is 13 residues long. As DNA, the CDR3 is TGTGCCACCTGGACAGGGGAAGGCTACGAGCAGTACTTC. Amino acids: CATWTGEGYEQYF.

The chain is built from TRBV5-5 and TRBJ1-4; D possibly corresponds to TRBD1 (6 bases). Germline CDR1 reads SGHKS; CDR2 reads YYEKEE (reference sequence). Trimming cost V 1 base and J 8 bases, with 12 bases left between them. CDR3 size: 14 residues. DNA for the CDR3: TGTGCCAGCAGCTTGCGTACAGGGCCGGAAAAACTGTTTTTT. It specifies CASSLRTGPEKLFF.

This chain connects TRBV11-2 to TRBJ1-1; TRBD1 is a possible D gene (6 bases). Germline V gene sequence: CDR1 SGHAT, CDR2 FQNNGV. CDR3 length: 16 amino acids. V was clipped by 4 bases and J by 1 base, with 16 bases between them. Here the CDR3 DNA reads TGTGCCAGCAGCTCCCTAACGAGGGGGGGGAACACTGAAGCTTTCTTT. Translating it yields CASSSLTRGGNTEAFF.

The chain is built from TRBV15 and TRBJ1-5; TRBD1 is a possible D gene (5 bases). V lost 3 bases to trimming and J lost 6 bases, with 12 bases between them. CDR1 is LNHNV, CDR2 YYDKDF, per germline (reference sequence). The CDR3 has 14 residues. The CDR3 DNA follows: TGTGCCACCAGCAGGGACACGGTATCTCAGCCCCAGCATTTT. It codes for CATSRDTVSQPQHF.

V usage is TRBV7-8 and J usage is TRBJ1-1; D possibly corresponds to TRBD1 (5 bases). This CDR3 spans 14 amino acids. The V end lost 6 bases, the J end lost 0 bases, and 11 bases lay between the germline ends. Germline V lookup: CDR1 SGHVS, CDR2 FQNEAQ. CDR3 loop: CASSRQYLNTEAFF. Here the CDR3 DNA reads TGTGCCAGCAGTCGACAGTATTTGAACACTGAAGCTTTCTTT.

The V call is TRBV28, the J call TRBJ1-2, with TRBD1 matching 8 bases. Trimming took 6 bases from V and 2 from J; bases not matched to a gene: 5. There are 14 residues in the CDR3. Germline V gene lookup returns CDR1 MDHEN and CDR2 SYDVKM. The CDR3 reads CASSPGQGNYGYTF. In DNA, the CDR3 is TGTGCCAGCAGCCCAGGACAGGGAAACTATGGCTACACCTTC.

CDR3 coding DNA: TGTGCCTGGAGTAGACCGGGATCAAGATCCGGGGAGCTGTTTTTT. Residues: CAWSRPGSRSGELFF. V gene TRBV30 combines with J gene TRBJ2-2; D perhaps matches TRBD2 (5 bases). Trimming left V 2 bases short and J 6 bases short, with 16 bases between. The CDR3 has 15 residues. Germline V gene data show CDR1 as GTSNPN and CDR2 as SVGIG (reference sequence).

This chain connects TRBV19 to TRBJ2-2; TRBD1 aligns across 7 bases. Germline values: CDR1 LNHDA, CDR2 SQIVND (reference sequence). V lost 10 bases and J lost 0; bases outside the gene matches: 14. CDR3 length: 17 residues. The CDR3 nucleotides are TGTGCCACCCCCTCGACGGGGACAGCCGCGAACACCGGGGAGCTGTTTTTT. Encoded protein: CATPSTGTAANTGELFF.

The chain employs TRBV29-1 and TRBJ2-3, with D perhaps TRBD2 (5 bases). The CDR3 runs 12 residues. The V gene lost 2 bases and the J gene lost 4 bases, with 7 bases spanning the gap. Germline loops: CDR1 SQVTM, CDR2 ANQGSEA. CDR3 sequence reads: CSVELAADTQYF. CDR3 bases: TGCAGCGTTGAACTAGCTGCAGATACGCAGTATTTT.

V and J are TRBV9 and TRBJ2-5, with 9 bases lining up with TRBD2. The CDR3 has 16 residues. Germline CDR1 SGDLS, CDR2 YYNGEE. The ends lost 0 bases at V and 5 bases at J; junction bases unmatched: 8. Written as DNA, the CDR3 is TGTGCCAGCAGCGTAGCGGGGCGTAGCGGGAGTGAGACCCAGTACTTC. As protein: CASSVAGRSGSETQYF.